The next 28 T cell receptor beta chains were all read from a single sample in a study of blood T cells in healthy people across ages (dated by TCRdb to the mid-2010s). Receptors were amplified or captured by 5' RACE. Sequencing was performed on an Illumina HiSeq 2500. A second about 7 to 11 cycle PCR used a sample-barcoded 5' primer and a J-beta primer mix. TCRdb passed the public sequencing reads through fastp at Q25 and MiXCR, retaining productive beta sequences. Rows with one shared CDR3 protein collapse into an entry with the most common genes and DNA. For this sample there are over a million distinct CDR3 sequences; approximately 42% appear just once. 7.9% of the sample rests with the top ten. The sequenced sample was blood. The receptor set was obtained from a woman aged 18-29 years in good health.

This clonotype has only a few counts. The chain recombines TRBV20-1 with TRBJ2-5; D may be TRBD2 (5 bases). Trimming shortened V by 0 bases and J by 2 bases, and 13 bases separated the two germline ends. From germline, CDR1 is DFQATT and CDR2 SNEGSKA (reference sequence). The CDR3 consists of 15 residues. This chain's CDR3 is CSARDIGEPQETQYF. In DNA form, the CDR3 reads TGCAGTGCTAGAGATATCGGGGAACCGCAAGAGACCCAGTACTTC.

CDR3 in DNA: TGCGCCAGCGGGGGACAGGACACAGATACGCAGTATTTT. Its translation: CASGGQDTDTQYF. The J gene is TRBJ2-3, the V gene TRBV5-1; 8 positions match TRBD1. The CDR3 contains 13 residues. V lost 7 bases, J lost 2 bases, and 3 bases stayed unmatched. Germline CDR1 SGHRS, CDR2 YFSETQ.

In the case of this clonotype: A read error may produce the germline difference seen at one junction end. The chain is built from TRBV25-1 and TRBJ1-1; D is perhaps TRBD1 (6 bases). CDR3 length: 14 amino acids. Germline CDR1 MGHDK, CDR2 SYGVNS. This CDR3 reads CASSEQGWNTGAFF. The CDR3 nucleotides read TGTGCCAGCAGTGAGCAGGGGTGGAACACTGGAGCTTTCTTT.

This clonotype was picked up a small number of times. J is TRBJ2-5 and V is TRBV29-1; 9 bases agree with TRBD1. The V gene end was trimmed by 6 bases and the J gene end by 5 bases; junction bases not matched to a gene: 4. This CDR3 has 12 amino acids. Germline CDR1 is SQVTM and CDR2 is ANQGSEA. CDR3 bases: TGCAGCGTCGTTACAGGGGGCGAGACCCAGTACTTC. Amino acids: CSVVTGGETQYF.

The rearrangement uses TRBV9 and TRBJ2-5, with no clear D. V dropped 4 bases and J dropped 5 bases, with 21 bases sitting between them. This CDR3 has 16 amino acids. Germline loops: CDR1 SGDLS, CDR2 YYNGEE. The CDR3 DNA reads as TGTGCCAGCAGCCCATCTCCGAAGTTGATGGGGGAGACCCAGTACTTC. Amino acid sequence: CASSPSPKLMGETQYF. Variable domain in full (rest from reference TRBV9 and TRBJ2-5): DSGVTQTPKHLITATGQRVTLRCSPRSGDLSVYWYQQSLDQGLQFLIQYYNGEERAKGNILERFSAQQFPDLHSELNLSSLELGDSALYFCASSPSPKLMGETQYFGPGTRLLVL.

This clonotype was detected only a few times. This chain uses TRBV7-3 with TRBJ2-5; D remains ambiguous. V shed 4 bases and J shed 5 bases, with 11 bases lying between them. The germline CDR1 and CDR2 sequences are SGHTA and FQGTGA. The CDR3 is 13 residues long. The CDR3 DNA is TGTGCCAGCAGCTCGACAATTACGGAGACCCAGTACTTC. This codes for CASSSTITETQYF.

This clonotype occurred a few times. V is TRBV6-2 or TRBV6-3 and J is TRBJ1-5; D is unclear. The CDR3 is made up of 14 amino acids. The ends were cut back, 4 bases at V and 0 bases at J, with 7 bases in the middle. CDR1 is MNHEY and CDR2 is SVGEGT in the germline V gene. The CDR3 coding sequence is TGTGCCAGCAGTTTGTGGGTTAGCAATCAGCCCCAGCATTTT. It encodes CASSLWVSNQPQHF.

The V gene is TRBV27, the J gene TRBJ1-1; perhaps TRBD1 as D (5 bases). In germline, CDR1 is MNHEY, CDR2 SMNVEV (reference sequence). The CDR3 is 13 residues long. Trimming left V 8 bases short and J 2 bases short, with 12 bases between. In nucleotides, the CDR3 is TGTGCCAGCGGCAGGGCTGGTAACACTGAAGCTTTCTTT. It encodes CASGRAGNTEAFF.

This clonotype appeared a few times. The chain links TRBV3-1 to TRBJ2-4, with a possible D match to TRBD2 (6 bases). This CDR3 comprises 16 residues. With 4 bases removed from V and 0 bases from J, the gap between germline ends came to 13 bases. Germline lookup yields CDR1 LGHDT and CDR2 YNNKEL (reference sequence). CDR3 nucleotides: TGTGCCAGCAGCCTGGCAGGAGGGGTAGCCAAAAACATTCAGTACTTC. Residues: CASSLAGGVAKNIQYF.

This sequence joins TRBV6-5 and TRBJ2-3; possible D gene TRBD1, 7 bases. This CDR3 contains 14 residues. The germline V gene has CDR1 MNHEY and CDR2 SVGAGI. V gave up 5 bases and J gave up 4 bases, with 13 bases separating them. The CDR3 sequence is CASSVTGRSDTQYF. The CDR3 DNA reads as TGTGCCAGCAGTGTGACAGGGAGGTCAGATACGCAGTATTTT.

Only one count was recorded for this clonotype. This sequence joins TRBV20-1 and TRBJ1-2; 7 nucleotides align to TRBD1. In germline, CDR1 is DFQATT, CDR2 SNEGSKA (reference sequence). The CDR3 totals 15 residues. The V gene end was trimmed by 4 bases and the J gene end by 4 bases; junction bases not matched to a gene: 12. CDR3 in amino acids: CSATPGQSIGYGYTF. The CDR3 nucleotides read TGCAGTGCTACACCGGGACAGTCAATCGGCTATGGCTACACCTTC.

The chain joins TRBV7-6 to TRBJ2-1; either TRBD1 or TRBD2 may fit D (5 bases each). Germline CDR1 SGHVS, CDR2 FNYEAQ. This CDR3 contains 14 residues. V lost 1 base and J 9 bases, leaving 13 bases between the germline ends. The CDR3 loop reads CASSLVTRGGEQFF. In DNA form, the CDR3 reads TGTGCCAGCAGCTTAGTTACCCGGGGCGGTGAGCAGTTCTTC.

This clonotype came up a few times. The J gene is TRBJ2-1, the V gene TRBV7-6, with 10 bases that match TRBD2. J was trimmed by 4 bases and V by 5 bases; bases with no gene match: 8. The CDR3 spans 16 residues. Germline V lookup: CDR1 SGHVS, CDR2 FNYEAQ. CDR3 sequence reads: CASSQHPAGGYNEQFF. Written as DNA, the CDR3 is TGTGCCAGCAGCCAGCACCCAGCGGGAGGGTACAATGAGCAGTTCTTC. Drawing the rest from reference TRBV7-6 and TRBJ2-1, the complete variable domain is GAGVSQSPRYKVTKRGQDVALRCDPISGHVSLYWYRQALGQGPEFLTYFNYEAQQDKSGLPNDRFSAERPEGSISTLTIQRTEQRDSAMYRCASSQHPAGGYNEQFFGPGTRLTVL.

The chain uses TRBV10-3 and TRBJ2-7, with D perhaps given as TRBD1 or TRBD2 (6 bases each). Per the germline V gene, CDR1 is ENHRY and CDR2 is SYGVKD. This CDR3 contains 14 residues. V lost 8 bases and J 7 bases, leaving 21 bases between the germline ends. The DNA of the CDR3 is TGTGCCATCTGGGCGGGACAAACTAACAATGAGCAGTACTTC. It codes for CAIWAGQTNNEQYF.

V and J are TRBV6-5 and TRBJ2-2, with D possibly TRBD2 on 6 matching bases. The CDR3 spans 16 residues. The V end was cut by 0 bases, the J end by 7 bases, with 15 bases between. Germline V gene sequence: CDR1 MNHEY, CDR2 SVGAGI. CDR3 nucleotide sequence: TGTGCCAGCAGTTACTCTATCACGGCGGGGCACGGGGAGCTGTTTTTT. Residues: CASSYSITAGHGELFF.

The chain has TRBV3-1 and TRBJ1-2; possibly TRBD1 for D (5 bases). Germline-derived CDR1 and CDR2 are LGHDT and YNNKEL (reference sequence). The germline V and J ends were trimmed by 8 bases and 5 bases, with 18 bases remaining between them. This CDR3 is built from 14 residues. The CDR3 spells CASFDETATYGYTF. The CDR3 DNA reads TGTGCCAGCTTCGACGAGACAGCGACGTATGGCTACACCTTC.

V usage is TRBV3-1 and J usage is TRBJ2-5; TRBD1 might be the D (5 bases). The DNA matches TRBJ2-7 better at its end, which makes the J call doubtful. CDR3 length equals 15 residues. Germline V gene sequence: CDR1 LGHDT, CDR2 YNNKEL (reference sequence). The CDR3, as DNA: TGTGCCAGCAGCCAAGATCGCAGGGTGAGCTACGAGCAGTACTTC. Protein: CASSQDRRVSYEQYF.

This chain joins TRBV6-5 and TRBJ1-3; D ambiguous. The V and J ends lost 2 bases and 7 bases respectively, with 15 bases between them. The germline V gene encodes CDR1 MNHEY and CDR2 SVGAGI. This CDR3 is 15 amino acids long. For the CDR3, the DNA is TGTGCCAGCAGTTACCTTGCCAGTACTAGGAACACCATATATTTT. It translates to CASSYLASTRNTIYF.

This clonotype was seen only a few times. This chain links TRBV12-3 or TRBV12-4 with TRBJ2-1; D perhaps matches TRBD1 (5 bases). The CDR3 runs 12 residues. Trimming pared 6 bases from V and 10 bases from J, leaving 13 bases between. The CDR3 sequence is CASSPGPREQFF. CDR3 nucleotide sequence: TGTGCCAGCAGCCCAGGGCCTAGGGAGCAGTTCTTC.

This clonotype was detected only a few times. This chain uses TRBV7-2 with TRBJ1-2; unclear D gene. Germline V gene data show CDR1 as SGHTA and CDR2 as FQGNSA. The CDR3 has 14 residues. Trimming removed 5 bases from V and 1 base from J, with 11 bases in between. Here the CDR3 DNA reads TGTGCCAGCAGCCCTCGACTGATTAACTATGGCTACACCTTC. This encodes CASSPRLINYGYTF.

The gene calls are TRBV4-1 and TRBJ2-1; no firm D call. The CDR3 spans 15 residues. V lost 2 bases, J lost 6 bases, and 14 bases lay in between. Germline loops: CDR1 MGHRA, CDR2 YSYEKL. Here the CDR3 DNA reads TGCGCCAGCAGCCAACACACCCTAGATTCCAATGAGCAGTTCTTC. It is translated as CASSQHTLDSNEQFF.

This sequence joins TRBV2 and TRBJ2-3; a possible D gene is TRBD2 (6 bases). CDR3 length: 16 amino acids. CDR1 and CDR2 from the germline V gene are SNHLY and FYNNEI. V lost 6 bases and J lost 1, with 17 bases in between. CDR3 residues: CASRPGRPGGTDTQYF. CDR3 DNA sequence: TGTGCCAGCAGACCTGGACGCCCGGGGGGCACAGATACGCAGTATTTT.

The chain uses TRBV9 and TRBJ2-5; D unresolved. The CDR3 is 14 residues long. With 2 bases removed from V and 5 bases from J, the gap between germline ends came to 13 bases. Germline lookup yields CDR1 SGDLS and CDR2 YYNGEE. The CDR3 sequence is CASSVSGYRETQYF. The CDR3 bases are TGTGCCAGCAGCGTTTCGGGCTACCGGGAGACCCAGTACTTC.

J is TRBJ2-1 and V is TRBV4-1; 9 bases map to TRBD2. Germline V gene sequence: CDR1 MGHRA, CDR2 YSYEKL. The CDR3 is made up of 16 amino acids. With 0 bases clipped from V and 10 bases from J, the junction kept 10 bases outside the gene matches. The CDR3 here is CASSQETGLASLEQFF. For the CDR3, the DNA is TGCGCCAGCAGCCAAGAAACAGGACTAGCGTCCCTAGAGCAGTTCTTC.

The CDR3 sequence: CATSRAGDYYSPLHF. DNA for the CDR3: TGTGCCACCAGCAGGGCAGGGGATTATTATTCACCCCTCCACTTT. The chain combines TRBV15 with TRBJ1-6; tentatively, D is TRBD1 (6 bases). Germline V lookup: CDR1 LNHNV, CDR2 YYDKDF (reference sequence). With 3 bases removed from V and 8 bases from J, the gap between germline ends came to 14 bases. The length of the CDR3 is 15 residues.

The chain links TRBV20-1 to TRBJ1-1, with D uncertain. Trimming stripped 5 bases from V and 3 bases from J, with 10 bases between. This CDR3 comprises 12 residues. Germline V gives CDR1 DFQATT, CDR2 SNEGSKA (reference sequence). The CDR3 nucleotides are TGCAGTGCTCCCGACTCCTACACTGAAGCTTTCTTT. Encoded protein: CSAPDSYTEAFF.

V and J are TRBV5-1 and TRBJ1-2, with D hard to call. The length of the CDR3 is 14 residues. The germline gives CDR1 SGHRS, CDR2 YFSETQ. Trimming stripped 0 bases from V and 2 bases from J, with 8 bases between. CDR3 coding DNA: TGCGCCAGCAGCTTGGTAGCAGACAACTATGGCTACACCTTC. Amino acid sequence: CASSLVADNYGYTF.

The CDR3 reads CASSKWTPGRDTEAFF. The CDR3 nucleotides are TGTGCCAGCAGTAAATGGACTCCCGGCAGGGACACTGAAGCTTTCTTT. The chain joins TRBV27 to TRBJ1-1; possibly TRBD1 for D (5 bases). The CDR3 length is 16 residues. V dropped 5 bases and J dropped 3 bases, with 19 bases sitting between them. Per germline, CDR1 MNHEY and CDR2 SMNVEV (reference sequence).